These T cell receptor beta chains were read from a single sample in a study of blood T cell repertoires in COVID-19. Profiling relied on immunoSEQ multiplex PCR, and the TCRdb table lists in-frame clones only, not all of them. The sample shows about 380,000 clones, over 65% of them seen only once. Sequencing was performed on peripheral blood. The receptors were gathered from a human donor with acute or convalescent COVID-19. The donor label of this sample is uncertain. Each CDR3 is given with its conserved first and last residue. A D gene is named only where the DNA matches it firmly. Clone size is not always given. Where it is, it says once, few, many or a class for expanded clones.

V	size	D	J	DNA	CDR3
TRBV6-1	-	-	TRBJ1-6	TGTGCCAGCATCCAGGGTGGTCGAAATTCACCCCTCCACTTT	CASIQGGRNSPLHF
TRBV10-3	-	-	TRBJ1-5	TGTGCCATCAGTGTCCAGGGTCAGCCCCAGCATTTT	CAISVQGQPQHF
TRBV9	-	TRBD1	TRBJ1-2	TGTGCCAGCAGCGAAACTACAGGGGGCGTAAACTATGGCTACACCTTC	CASSETTGGVNYGYTF
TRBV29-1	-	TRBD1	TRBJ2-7	TGCAGCGTTGAAGCCTGGACAGGGCGGCACGAGCAGTACTTC	CSVEAWTGRHEQYF
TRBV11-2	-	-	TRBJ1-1	TGTGCCAGCAGCCCTCCCTCCCGGGGGAACACTGAAGCTTTCTTT	CASSPPSRGNTEAFF
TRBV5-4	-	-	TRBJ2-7	TGTGCCAGCAGCGGGGGACACAGGAGCTCCTACGAGCAGTACTTC	CASSGGHRSSYEQYF
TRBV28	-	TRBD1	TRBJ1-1	TGTGCCAGCACCGACAGGGGCCGAGGGGGAACTGAAGCTTTCTTT	CASTDRGRGGTEAFF
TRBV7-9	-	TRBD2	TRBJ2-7	TGTGCCAGCAGCTTAGCCTCGGGGGGTCCCTACGAGCAGTACTTC	CASSLASGGPYEQYF
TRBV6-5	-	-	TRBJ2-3	TGTGCCAGCAGTTACTCTCGGGAGAGGGATACGCAGTATTTT	CASSYSRERDTQYF
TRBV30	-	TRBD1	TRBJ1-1	TGTGCCTGGCGAACGACAGGGCTGAACACTGAAGCTTTCTTT	CAWRTTGLNTEAFF
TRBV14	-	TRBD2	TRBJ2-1	TGTGCCAGCAGCAAGCGGACTAGCGCGGCCTCCTACAATGAGCAGTTCTTC	CASSKRTSAASYNEQFF
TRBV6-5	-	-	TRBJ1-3	TGTGCCAGCTCGGGGGGGGTCAACACCATATATTTT	CASSGGVNTIYF
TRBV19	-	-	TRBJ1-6	TGTGCCAGTAGTGTCGGGCTTTCGGGGAATTCACCCCTCCACTTT	CASSVGLSGNSPLHF
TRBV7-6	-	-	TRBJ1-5	TGTGCCAGCAGCTCTGAAGCCAGACGGGGCAATCAGCCCCAGCATTTT	CASSSEARRGNQPQHF
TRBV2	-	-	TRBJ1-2	TGTGCCAGCAGTGAAGGCTTCTTAAGCGGGGAATTCGCGCATGGCTACACCTTC	CASSEGFLSGEFAHGYTF
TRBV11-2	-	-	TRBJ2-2	TGTGCCAGCAGCTTAGTCAGGGTGACCGGGGAGCTGTTTTTT	CASSLVRVTGELFF
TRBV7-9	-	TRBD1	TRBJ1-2	TGTGCCAGCAGCTATAGACAGGGCCCAAACGTGGGCTACACCTTC	CASSYRQGPNVGYTF
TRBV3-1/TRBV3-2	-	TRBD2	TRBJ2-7	TGTGCCAGCAGCCAAGCCACTAGCGGGAACTACGAGCAGTACTTC	CASSQATSGNYEQYF
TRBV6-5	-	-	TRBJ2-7	TGTGCCAGCAGGAACCCGGGAGACCCCTACGAGCAGTACTTC	CASRNPGDPYEQYF
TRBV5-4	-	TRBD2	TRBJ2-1	TGTGCCAGCAGCTATTCACTAGCGGGAGGGTTCAATGAGCAGTTCTTC	CASSYSLAGGFNEQFF
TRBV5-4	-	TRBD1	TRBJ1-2	TGTGCCAGCAGCCCAAGAGGGCAGGGGGACTATGGCTACACCTTC	CASSPRGQGDYGYTF
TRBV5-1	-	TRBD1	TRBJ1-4	TGCGCCAGCAGCTTGGATACAGGGGTCCCGAAACTGTTTTTT	CASSLDTGVPKLFF
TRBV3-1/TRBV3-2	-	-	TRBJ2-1	TGTGCCAGCAGCCAAGCCCCCTTCCCGCAGTTCTTC	CASSQAPFPQFF
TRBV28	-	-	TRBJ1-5	TGTGCCAGCAGTTTGGGTGGGGCTGGACAGCCCCAGCATTTT	CASSLGGAGQPQHF
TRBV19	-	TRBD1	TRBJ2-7	TGTGCCAGTAGTATGGACAGGGGCTACGAGCAGTACTTC	CASSMDRGYEQYF
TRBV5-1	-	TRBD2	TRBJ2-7	TGCGCCAGCAGCTTAGCGGGAGAAAGGTACGAGCAGTACTTC	CASSLAGERYEQYF
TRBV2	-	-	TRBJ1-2	TGTGCCAGCAGTATGACAGGATCTAACTATGGCTACACCTTC	CASSMTGSNYGYTF
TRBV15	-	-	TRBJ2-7	TGTGCCACCAGCAGAGAGGGGGGTTCCTACGAGCAGTACTTC	CATSREGGSYEQYF
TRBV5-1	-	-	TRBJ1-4	TGCGCCAGCAGCTTCGGGGGGATGGAAAAACTGTTTTTT	CASSFGGMEKLFF
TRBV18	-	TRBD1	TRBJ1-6	TGTGCCAGCTCACCACAAGGGGGCCCCTATAATTCACCCCTCCACTTT	CASSPQGGPYNSPLHF
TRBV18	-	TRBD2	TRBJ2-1	TGTGCCAGCTCACCACCTAGCGGGAGGGCCGGTGAGCAGTTCTTC	CASSPPSGRAGEQFF
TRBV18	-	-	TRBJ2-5	TGTGCCAGCTCACCTCGGGAGCAAGAGACCCAGTACTTC	CASSPREQETQYF
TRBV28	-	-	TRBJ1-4	TGTGCCAGCAGTTTCCAGGCGGGGGGGGCAAGGAGGGAAAAACTGTTTTTT	CASSFQAGGARREKLFF
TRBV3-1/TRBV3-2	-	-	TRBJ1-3	TGTGCCAGCAGCGAAGCAAGCGGGGGACCCTACTCTGGAAACACCATATATTTT	CASSEASGGPYSGNTIYF
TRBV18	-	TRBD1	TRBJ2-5	TGTGCCAGCTCACCCGGACAGGGAGAGACCCAGTACTTC	CASSPGQGETQYF
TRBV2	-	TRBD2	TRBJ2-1	TGTGCCAGCAGTGAAAGTCCGGGACTAGCGTTACCCGATGAGCAGTTCTTC	CASSESPGLALPDEQFF
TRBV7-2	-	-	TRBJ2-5	TGTGCCAGCAGCCCCCAAGCGGGCCGGGGGACCCAGTACTTC	CASSPQAGRGTQYF
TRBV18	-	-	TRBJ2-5	TGTGCCAGCTCACCGGGGCAGGGGTTAGGAGAGACCCAGTACTTC	CASSPGQGLGETQYF
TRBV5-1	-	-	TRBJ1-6	TGCGCCAGCAGCCGGGGGGGGACCTCTCGTTCACCCCTCCACTTT	CASSRGGTSRSPLHF
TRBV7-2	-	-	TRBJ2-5	TGTGCCAGCAGCCTCACAGGGTTCCTCGGGGAGACCCAGTACTTC	CASSLTGFLGETQYF
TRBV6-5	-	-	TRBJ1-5	TGTGCCAGCAGCGCGAGGACAGTCAATCAGCCCCAGCATTTT	CASSARTVNQPQHF
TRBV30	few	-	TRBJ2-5	TGTGCCTGGAGTACGCGGGGCCGGGAGACCCAGTACTTC	CAWSTRGRETQYF
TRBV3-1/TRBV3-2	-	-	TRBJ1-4	TGTGCCAGCAGCCGGCCGAATGGGGGGATTCGGGAAAAACTGTTTTTT	CASSRPNGGIREKLFF
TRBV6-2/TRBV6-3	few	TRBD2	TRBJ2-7	TGTGCCAGCAGTTACTCGAGGACTAGCCCCTACGAGCAGTACTTC	CASSYSRTSPYEQYF
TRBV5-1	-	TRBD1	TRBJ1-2	TGCGCCAGCAGCTGGAGGGACAGGGGCTCGGGCTACACCTTC	CASSWRDRGSGYTF